A selection of T cell receptor beta chains follows, all from one sample in a study of T cell responses to AZD1222 COVID-19 vaccine. Only in-frame clones appear in the TCRdb table, and some are missing; sequencing was by immunoSEQ multiplex PCR. The table records approximately 73,000 clones, 80% to 85% of them present only once. The source was peripheral blood, collected on day 0 of AZD1222 vaccination. The origin of the receptors is an adult in good health. Both conserved end residues are part of each CDR3. A D gene is named only where the DNA matches it firmly. Size is stated for part of the rows, as once, few or many counts, or as a class when the clone is expanded.

v_call,j_call,clone_size,cdr3_length,d_call,cdr3_aa,cdr3_nt
TRBV6-5,TRBJ1-1,.,14,TRBD1,CASSYGTGDTEAFF,TGTGCCAGCAGTTACGGGACAGGAGACACTGAAGCTTTCTTT
TRBV7-9,TRBJ1-1,.,16,TRBD1,CASSLGTGGMNTEAFF,TGTGCCAGCAGCTTGGGGACAGGGGGAATGAACACTGAAGCTTTCTTT
TRBV5-6,TRBJ1-2,.,16,.,CASNNQIGEANYGYTF,TGTGCCAGCAACAATCAAATAGGGGAAGCTAACTATGGCTACACCTTC
TRBV2,TRBJ2-7,few,16,.,CASSLPPTGTLGEQYF,TGTGCCAGCAGTCTACCCCCAACCGGGACCCTAGGCGAGCAGTACTTC
TRBV3-1/TRBV3-2,TRBJ1-2,.,14,.,CASSQIQGMYGYTF,TGTGCCAGCAGCCAAATTCAGGGGATGTATGGCTACACCTTC
TRBV30,TRBJ1-5,.,13,.,CAWSVRGNQPQHF,TGTGCCTGGAGTGTCCGGGGCAATCAGCCCCAGCATTTT
TRBV10-3,TRBJ1-1,.,14,TRBD1,CAISPGTGLGGAFF,TGTGCCATTTCCCCCGGGACAGGGCTTGGAGGAGCTTTCTTT
TRBV27,TRBJ2-1,.,16,TRBD2,CASSPRGGSSYNEQFF,TGTGCCAGCAGTCCCCGCGGGGGGAGCTCCTACAATGAGCAGTTCTTC
TRBV4-3,TRBJ2-1,.,15,TRBD2,CASSPGLAAYNEQFF,TGCGCCAGCAGCCCAGGACTAGCGGCATACAATGAGCAGTTCTTC
TRBV30,TRBJ2-5,.,13,.,CAWSFGQGETQYF,TGTGCCTGGAGTTTCGGCCAGGGAGAGACCCAGTACTTC
TRBV7-2,TRBJ1-5,.,16,.,CASSSSGGGSNQPQHF,TGTGCCAGCAGCTCCTCGGGGGGGGGTAGCAATCAGCCCCAGCATTTT
TRBV19,TRBJ1-1,.,13,.,CASSIVAVTEAFF,TGTGCCAGTAGTATAGTAGCTGTGACTGAAGCTTTCTTT
TRBV18,TRBJ2-1,.,18,TRBD2,CASSPVTSGESSYNEQFF,TGTGCCAGCTCACCAGTAACTAGCGGGGAGTCTTCCTACAATGAGCAGTTCTTC
TRBV30,TRBJ2-1,.,14,.,CAWRAPVGYNEQFF,TGTGCCTGGAGGGCCCCGGTGGGCTACAATGAGCAGTTCTTC
TRBV2,TRBJ2-7,.,13,.,CASSVAGTYEQYF,TGTGCCAGCAGTGTCGCCGGAACCTACGAGCAGTACTTC
TRBV6-6,TRBJ2-7,.,14,TRBD1,CASSLRDRGYEQYF,TGTGCCAGCAGTCTTAGGGACAGGGGTTACGAGCAGTACTTC
TRBV10-3,TRBJ1-2,.,14,.,CAISELLSSYGYTF,TGTGCCATCAGTGAGTTACTCTCCTCCTATGGCTACACCTTC
TRBV5-1,TRBJ1-2,.,13,TRBD1,CASRSDRDYGYTF,TGCGCCAGCAGATCGGACAGGGATTATGGCTACACCTTC
TRBV18,TRBJ1-5,.,16,TRBD1,CASSPGQGAFNQPQHF,TGTGCCAGCTCCCCTGGACAGGGGGCTTTCAATCAGCCCCAGCATTTT
TRBV29-1,TRBJ1-2,.,13,.,CSASLLSNYGYTF,TGCAGCGCTTCACTCTTATCTAACTATGGCTACACCTTC
TRBV12-3/TRBV12-4,TRBJ2-7,.,13,TRBD1,CASRITGVGEQYF,TGTGCCAGCAGGATCACAGGGGTAGGGGAGCAGTACTTC
TRBV3-1/TRBV3-2,TRBJ1-3,.,13,.,CASSQVGGDTIYF,TGTGCCAGCAGCCAAGTCGGTGGGGACACCATATATTTT
TRBV5-1,TRBJ2-1,once,15,.,CASSLGVTGYNEQFF,TGCGCCAGCAGCTTGGGGGTAACAGGGTACAATGAGCAGTTCTTC
TRBV28,TRBJ2-2,.,15,.,CASSSSGQRAGELFF,TGTGCCAGCAGTTCCAGCGGACAGAGGGCCGGGGAGCTGTTTTTT
TRBV4-2,TRBJ2-1,.,16,.,CASSEDLLSSYNEQFF,TGTGCCAGCAGCGAGGACTTACTGAGCTCCTACAATGAGCAGTTCTTC
TRBV4-2,TRBJ1-2,.,14,.,CASSQGAANYGYTF,TGTGCCAGCAGCCAAGGAGCAGCTAACTATGGCTACACCTTC
TRBV24-1,TRBJ1-4,.,15,.,CATSDGSAINEKLFF,TGTGCCACCAGTGATGGATCTGCGATTAATGAAAAACTGTTTTTT
TRBV3-1/TRBV3-2,TRBJ2-7,.,13,.,CASSPGGIYEQYF,TGTGCCAGCAGCCCCGGCGGGATTTACGAGCAGTACTTC